This record covers a single T cell receptor (beta chain). The target antigen is unknown. The sample comes from a study of cytomegalovirus exposure and HLA in healthy donors. Data came from immunoSEQ multiplex PCR; TCRdb stores just in-frame clones and leaves some out. Altogether tens of thousands of clones are present, roughly 85% being singletons, with the ten largest covering roughly 22%. CDR3 length equals 13 residues. The V gene's germline CDR1 is SGHDT and CDR2 YYEEEE. V was trimmed by 2 bases and J by 3 bases, leaving 8 bases between them. Overall study findings and caveats: Most observed TCR sequences were rare, whereas some public TCRs were detected in many donors. The study listed about 150 cytomegalovirus-associated TCR beta chains.

Separate from the approximately 700-subject first cohort was the approximately 130-subject validation cohort, to which the donors belonged. The sequence derives from a man younger than 30 in good health and CMV-seropositive. Sequencing input: PBMCs. The chain joins TRBV5-6 to TRBJ1-2; D call uncertain. The DNA of the CDR3 is TGTGCCAGCAGCTTAGAGATGGACTATGGCTACACCTTC. Its protein product is CASSLEMDYGYTF.